Sequencing of this T cell receptor (beta chain) was carried out in a study of T cells in Graves' hyperthyroidism and ophthalmopathy. Study results and limitations: Progression to ophthalmopathy was predicted a median of roughly seven months early. Stable hyperthyroidism and ophthalmopathy were separated using 13 V-J signatures.

V dropped 4 bases and J dropped 1; count of bases not matched to a gene: 6. This CDR3 region has 17 residues. In germline, CDR1 is SGHTA, CDR2 FQGTGA. What was amplified from RNA transcripts were TCR beta CDR3 regions. HTBI primers were employed in a first-round RT-PCR of the TCR CDR3. Using its own MiXCR run on the multiplex PCR reads, TCRdb lists one record per CDR3 protein. Of around 600,000 distinct CDR3 sequences in the sample, roughly 14% were seen once. Turning to this clonotype: As yet, its antigen is unknown.

Uncontrolled infection, other autoimmune disease, pregnancy or lactation disqualified patients from enrolment. The diagnostic basis comprised clinical symptoms, serum thyroxine and TRAb, thyroid ultrasound and orbital computed tomography. The V call is TRBV7-3, the J call TRBJ2-2; TRBD1 matches 10 bases. Sequenced: blood. The sequence was obtained from a woman between 50 and 59 years old with Graves' ophthalmopathy. CDR3 protein: CASSYSRDRGNTGELFF. Written as DNA, the CDR3 is TGTGCCAGCAGCTACTCACGGGACAGGGGGAACACCGGGGAGCTGTTTTTT.